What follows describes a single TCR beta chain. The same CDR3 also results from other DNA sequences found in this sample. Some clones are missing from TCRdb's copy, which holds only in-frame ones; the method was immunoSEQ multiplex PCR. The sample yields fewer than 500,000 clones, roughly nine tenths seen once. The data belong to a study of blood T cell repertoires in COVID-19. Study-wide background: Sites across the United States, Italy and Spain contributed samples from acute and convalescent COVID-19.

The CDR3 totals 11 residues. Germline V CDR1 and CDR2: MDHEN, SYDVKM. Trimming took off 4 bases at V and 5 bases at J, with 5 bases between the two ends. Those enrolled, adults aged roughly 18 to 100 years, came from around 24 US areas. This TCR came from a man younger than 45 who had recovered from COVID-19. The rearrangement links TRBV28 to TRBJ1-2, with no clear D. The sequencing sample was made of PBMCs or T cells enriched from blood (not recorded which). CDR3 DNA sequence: TGTGCCAGCAGTTATCTATATGGCTACACCTTC. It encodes CASSYLYGYTF.